These 23 T cell receptor beta chains were sequenced from one sample in a study of early T cells in non-severe SARS-CoV-2 infection. TCRdb independently ran MiXCR on the 5' RACE reads; one entry per CDR3 protein. The sample records 45,000 to 55,000 distinct CDR3 sequences, about 9.2% being singletons. Material: whole blood. Receptors originate from an adult who was a healthcare worker with PCR-confirmed SARS-CoV-2 infection or an uninfected control (not recorded which).

Many counts were recorded for this clonotype. The V and J genes are TRBV27 and TRBJ2-7; the match to TRBD1 covers 7 bases. Germline V lookup: CDR1 MNHEY, CDR2 SMNVEV (reference sequence). V trimming: 5 bases; J trimming: 5 bases; junction bases outside the gene matches: 12. The CDR3 is 15 residues long. The CDR3 here is CASSPWTGLTHEQYF. CDR3 bases: TGTGCCAGCAGTCCGTGGACAGGTTTAACGCACGAGCAGTACTTC.

This clonotype was observed many times. The chain links TRBV7-9 to TRBJ1-4, with 10 positions matching TRBD1. The CDR3 is 17 amino acids. In germline, CDR1 is SEHNR, CDR2 FQNEAQ (reference sequence). After removal of 3 bases from V and 2 bases from J, the junction contained 6 bases not matched to a gene. The CDR3 region has the DNA TGTGCCAGCAGCTTGGACAGGGGGGCAGTCACTAATGAAAAACTGTTTTTT. This sequence encodes CASSLDRGAVTNEKLFF.

In this sample, this clonotype turned up many times. This chain links TRBV6-2 or TRBV6-3 with TRBJ2-1; D call uncertain. The CDR3 loop spans 13 amino acids. The germline gives CDR1 MNHEY, CDR2 SVGEGT. Trimming shortened V by 0 bases and J by 9 bases, and 9 bases separated the two germline ends. CDR3 in amino acids: CASSYSVASEQFF. DNA of the CDR3: TGTGCCAGCAGTTACTCGGTAGCAAGTGAGCAGTTCTTC.

In its sample, this clonotype was seen many times. V gene TRBV9 combines with J gene TRBJ2-1; TRBD2 matches 9 bases. The CDR3 runs to 16 residues. Germline lookup yields CDR1 SGDLS and CDR2 YYNGEE. The J segment lost 1 base and the V segment lost 4 bases, leaving 6 bases of the junction unmatched. The CDR3 loop reads CASSPSLAGSYNEQFF. CDR3 nucleotide sequence: TGTGCCAGCAGCCCGTCCCTAGCGGGGTCCTACAATGAGCAGTTCTTC.

This clonotype turned up a few times. The genes are TRBV12-3 or TRBV12-4 and TRBJ2-1, with 8 bases matching TRBD1. The CDR3 covers 14 residues. Unmatched junction bases numbered 3, after V lost 4 bases and J lost 4 bases. The CDR3 DNA sequence: TGTGCCAGCAGTTCACAGGGGGGTTACAATGAGCAGTTCTTC. Translation: CASSSQGGYNEQFF.

This clonotype was seen once. A much more abundant neighbour one base away suggests this may be a read error. The chain joins TRBV30 to TRBJ1-1; D perhaps matches TRBD1 (6 bases). Germline loops: CDR1 GTSNPN, CDR2 SVGIG (reference sequence). The CDR3 contains 11 residues. Trimming cost V 8 bases and J 8 bases, with 15 bases left between them. The chain's CDR3 is CAGTWSPEAFF. The CDR3 DNA is TGTGCCGGGACATGGTCACCCGAAGCTTTCTTT.

Many counts were recorded for this clonotype. V is TRBV20-1 and J is TRBJ1-2; D might be TRBD1 (5 bases). CDR1 is DFQATT and CDR2 is SNEGSKA in the germline V gene (reference sequence). Trimming took off 1 base at V and 4 bases at J, with 22 bases between the two ends. CDR3 size: 17 residues. The CDR3 DNA sequence: TGCAGTGCTAGAGGCCTGGGGGAGACCCCACCAATCTATGGCTACACCTTC. Amino acids: CSARGLGETPPIYGYTF.

The sample holds many counts of this clonotype. The CDR3 coding sequence is TGTGCCAGCAGCACCCGAGTCGGGACTGGCAATCAGCCCCAGCATTTT. As protein: CASSTRVGTGNQPQHF. The gene calls are TRBV27 and TRBJ1-5, with a tentative D call TRBD1 (5 bases). Per the germline V gene, CDR1 is MNHEY and CDR2 is SMNVEV (reference sequence). The CDR3 spans 16 residues. V was trimmed by 6 bases and J by 2 bases, leaving 17 bases between them.

There are a few counts of this clonotype. CDR3 amino acids: CSARDGGRLINQPQHF. The CDR3 coding sequence is TGCAGTGCTAGAGATGGAGGCCGATTGATAAATCAGCCCCAGCATTTT. This chain links TRBV20-1 with TRBJ1-5, with D unclear. The germline V gene encodes CDR1 DFQATT and CDR2 SNEGSKA (reference sequence). The CDR3 contains 16 residues. The V end was cut by 0 bases, the J end by 4 bases, with 16 bases between.

Many counts were recorded for this clonotype. V and J are TRBV6-6 and TRBJ2-5; D might be TRBD2 (6 bases). CDR1 is MNHNY and CDR2 is SVGAGI in the germline V gene (reference sequence). Between the trimmed V and J ends, which lost 2 bases and 4 bases, there was a span of 17 bases. The CDR3 loop spans 16 amino acids. The CDR3 DNA reads TGTGCCAGCAGTTACCGGGGCCGGGGGATACGAGAGACCCAGTACTTC. This encodes CASSYRGRGIRETQYF.

This clonotype was detected many times. The CDR3 reads CASSFQGGEQYF. DNA for the CDR3: TGTGCCAGCAGTTTTCAGGGGGGCGAGCAGTACTTC. The chain links TRBV28 to TRBJ2-7; weak D call: TRBD1 (7 bases). The germline gives CDR1 MDHEN, CDR2 SYDVKM. The CDR3 covers 12 residues. V was clipped by 3 bases and J by 6 bases, with 9 bases between them. Variable domain in full (rest from reference TRBV28 and TRBJ2-7): DVKVTQSSRYLVKRTGEKVFLECVQDMDHENMFWYRQDPGLGLRLIYFSYDVKMKEKGDIPEGYSVSREKKERFSLILESASTNQTSMYLCASSFQGGEQYFGPGTRLTVT.

This clonotype appeared many times. This sequence joins TRBV4-2 and TRBJ1-1; the D gene is possibly TRBD1 (6 bases). Germline V gives CDR1 LGHNA, CDR2 YNFKEQ. This CDR3 is built from 14 residues. Trimming removed 2 bases at V and 4 bases at J, with 11 bases between. CDR3 sequence reads: CASSQPRGGTEAFF. The DNA of the CDR3 is TGTGCCAGCAGCCAACCCAGGGGAGGCACTGAAGCTTTCTTT.

This clonotype was counted ten times or more. V and J are TRBV29-1 and TRBJ2-7; D perhaps matches TRBD1 (6 bases). This CDR3 spans 13 amino acids. Germline CDR1 and CDR2: SQVTM and ANQGSEA. V lost 6 bases to trimming and J lost 0 bases, with 12 bases between them. DNA of the CDR3: TGCAGCGTGCTCGAGGACAGCTCCTACGAGCAGTACTTC. Amino acid sequence: CSVLEDSSYEQYF.

This clonotype was picked up many times. CDR3 sequence: CASSFRVNQPQHF. The CDR3 DNA reads TGTGCCAGCAGTTTCAGGGTAAATCAGCCCCAGCATTTT. The chain joins TRBV12-3 or TRBV12-4 to TRBJ1-5; D may be TRBD1 (5 bases). V shed 3 bases and J shed 4 bases, with 7 bases lying between them. The CDR3 runs to 13 residues.

The CDR3 sequence: CSGRGETQYF. The CDR3, as DNA: TGCAGCGGCCGAGGAGAGACCCAGTACTTC. The chain joins TRBV29-1 to TRBJ2-5; no clear D. With 7 bases removed from V and 4 bases from J, the gap between germline ends came to 7 bases. The germline V gene encodes CDR1 SQVTM and CDR2 ANQGSEA. The CDR3 contains 10 residues.

There are many counts of this clonotype. V gene TRBV5-5 combines with J gene TRBJ1-2; D gene unclear. The germline V and J ends were trimmed by 5 bases and 8 bases, with 22 bases remaining between them. CDR1 SGHKS and CDR2 YYEKEE come from the germline V gene (reference sequence). This CDR3 has 15 residues. CDR3 amino acids: CASRAETYFADGYTF. Written as DNA, the CDR3 is TGTGCCAGCAGAGCAGAAACCTACTTCGCGGACGGCTACACCTTC.

This clonotype was recorded at least ten times. J is TRBJ2-7 and V is TRBV4-1; no firm D call. Germline lookup yields CDR1 MGHRA and CDR2 YSYEKL. Trimming stripped 0 bases from V and 2 bases from J, with 2 bases between. The CDR3 totals 12 residues. The CDR3 spells CASSQDTYEQYF. The CDR3 bases are TGCGCCAGCAGCCAAGATACCTACGAGCAGTACTTC.

This clonotype was observed many times. The chain carries TRBV29-1 and TRBJ1-1, with D maybe TRBD1 (5 bases). The CDR3 covers 13 residues. Germline CDR1 and CDR2: SQVTM and ANQGSEA. The germline V and J ends were trimmed by 7 bases and 1 base, with 13 bases remaining between them. The CDR3 bases are TGCAGCGCTCAAAATGGACAGAACACTGAAGCTTTCTTT. Its protein is CSAQNGQNTEAFF.

The table lists this clonotype with many counts. The genes are TRBV29-1 and TRBJ2-5, with D possibly matching TRBD1 (5 bases). The germline V and J ends were trimmed by 5 bases and 1 base, with 11 bases remaining between them. The CDR3 sequence is 13 residues long. The germline gives CDR1 SQVTM, CDR2 ANQGSEA. The CDR3 sequence is CSVSQASQETQYF. As DNA, the CDR3 is TGCAGCGTTTCACAGGCCAGCCAAGAGACCCAGTACTTC.

The rearrangement uses TRBV5-8 and TRBJ2-7; unclear D gene. V lost 4 bases and J 3 bases, leaving 8 bases between the germline ends. In germline, CDR1 is SGHTS, CDR2 YDEGEE. The CDR3 covers 12 residues. The CDR3 loop reads CASSRAVYEQYF. For the CDR3, the DNA is TGTGCCAGCAGCCGTGCGGTCTACGAGCAGTACTTC. Using reference TRBV5-8 and TRBJ2-7 for the parts outside the CDR3, the full variable domain is EAGVTQSPTHLIKTRGQQATLRCSPISGHTSVYWYQQALGLGLQFLLWYDEGEERNRGNFPPRFSGRQFPNYSSELNVNALELEDSALYLCASSRAVYEQYFGPGTRLTVT.

This clonotype was recorded many times. This sequence joins TRBV6-1 and TRBJ1-1; D is ambiguous. The CDR3 totals 14 residues. The germline V gene has CDR1 MNHNS and CDR2 SASEGT. The V end lost 2 bases, the J end lost 1 base, and 8 bases lay between the germline ends. CDR3 sequence (DNA): TGTGCCAGCAGTGAACACGGAAAGAACACTGAAGCTTTCTTT. Amino acid sequence: CASSEHGKNTEAFF.

This clonotype was recorded at least ten times. The J gene is TRBJ2-7, the V gene TRBV10-3, with 10 bases lining up with TRBD2. Germline V gene lookup returns CDR1 ENHRY and CDR2 SYGVKD. The CDR3 has 19 residues. With 7 bases clipped from V and 3 bases from J, the junction kept 21 bases outside the gene matches. CDR3 coding DNA: TGTGCCATCAAAGGGCGCCTAGCGGGAGTCCGACGGTCGGTCTACGAGCAGTACTTC. Encoded protein: CAIKGRLAGVRRSVYEQYF.

This clonotype was counted at least ten times. V usage is TRBV3-1 and J usage is TRBJ1-1; D gene unclear. Germline V gene sequence: CDR1 LGHDT, CDR2 YNNKEL (reference sequence). The V end was cut by 4 bases, the J end by 6 bases, with 12 bases between. The CDR3 length is 13 residues. CDR3: CASSPLDGAEAFF. As DNA, the CDR3 is TGTGCCAGCAGCCCCCTGGACGGCGCTGAAGCTTTCTTT.